The 25 T cell receptor beta chains given below trace back to one sample, sequenced in a study of control samples from healthy donors and cancer patients. Measured with immunoSEQ multiplex PCR; TCRdb has only the in-frame clones, and not every one. This repertoire shows some 48,000 clones, over 90% found once; its top ten account for about 20%. Sequenced input: PBMCs. The receptors originated from a woman in her forties or fifties with head and neck cancer.

CDR3 region: CASSLTGSSYEQYF. DNA for the CDR3: TGCGCCAGCAGCCTGACAGGGAGCTCCTACGAGCAGTACTTC. The chain carries TRBV5-1 and TRBJ2-7; TRBD1 matches 7 bases. The CDR3 runs to 14 residues. Germline V gene sequence: CDR1 SGHRS, CDR2 YFSETQ. The ends lost 4 bases at V and 0 bases at J; junction bases unmatched: 4.

The chain joins TRBV5-1 to TRBJ2-5, with D maybe TRBD2 (6 bases). Trimming cost V 4 bases and J 0 bases, with 13 bases left between them. The CDR3 covers 15 residues. Germline V gene sequence: CDR1 SGHRS, CDR2 YFSETQ. CDR3 amino acids: CASSLGLLHQETQYF. The CDR3 region has the DNA TGCGCCAGCAGCCTGGGACTCTTACACCAAGAGACCCAGTACTTC.

The CDR3 region is CASSYSGGRAADTQYF. The CDR3, as DNA: TGTGCCAGCAGTTACTCCGGCGGGAGGGCCGCAGATACGCAGTATTTT. The chain is built from TRBV6-5 and TRBJ2-3; 9 nucleotides line up with TRBD2. V gave up 0 bases and J gave up 4 bases; unmatched junction bases: 5. CDR3 size: 16 residues. Germline-derived CDR1 and CDR2 are MNHEY and SVGAGI.

The chain joins TRBV27 to TRBJ2-5, with 7 bases identical to TRBD1. The CDR3 consists of 15 residues. From germline, CDR1 is MNHEY and CDR2 SMNVEV (reference sequence). V shed 4 bases, J shed 8 bases, and the junction held 13 bases outside the gene matches. The CDR3 region is CASSWKGADRYTQYF. The CDR3 DNA sequence: TGTGCCAGCAGTTGGAAGGGGGCCGACAGGTATACCCAGTACTTC.

The V and J genes are TRBV20-1 and TRBJ2-2, with D maybe TRBD2 (5 bases). CDR3 length: 11 residues. Germline V CDR1 and CDR2: DFQATT, SNEGSKA (reference sequence). Trimming left V 3 bases short and J 13 bases short, with 12 bases between. CDR3 in amino acids: CSARKEGRLFF. Here the CDR3 DNA reads TGCAGTGCTAGGAAAGAAGGGAGGCTGTTTTTT.

This chain uses TRBV12-3 or TRBV12-4 with TRBJ1-1; possible D gene TRBD1, 6 bases. The germline V and J ends were trimmed by 2 bases and 5 bases, with 9 bases remaining between them. This CDR3 is built from 13 residues. The CDR3 DNA reads TGTGCCAGCAGTTTAAGGGGGACGACTGAAGCTTTCTTT. Translation gives CASSLRGTTEAFF.

CDR3 in DNA: TGTGCCAGCAGCGAGGGGGTAGCGGACACAGATACGCAGTATTTT. Translated: CASSEGVADTDTQYF. V and J are TRBV9 and TRBJ2-3; D might be TRBD1 or TRBD2, each matching 6 bases. The CDR3 contains 15 residues. Per germline, CDR1 SGDLS and CDR2 YYNGEE. Trimming shortened V by 3 bases and J by 2 bases, and 13 bases separated the two germline ends.

The chain is built from TRBV2 and TRBJ2-3, with 13 bases aligning to TRBD2. With 2 bases clipped from V and 4 bases from J, the junction kept 3 bases outside the gene matches. CDR1 and CDR2 from the germline V gene are SNHLY and FYNNEI. The CDR3 has 16 residues. The CDR3 coding sequence is TGTGCCAGCAGTGAAATTACTAGCGGGGGGGCAGATACGCAGTATTTT. As protein: CASSEITSGGADTQYF.

The chain couples TRBV7-6 to TRBJ2-3; no definite D call. CDR3 length: 14 amino acids. Trimming took off 2 bases at V and 0 bases at J, with 6 bases between the two ends. Germline CDR1 is SGHVS and CDR2 is FNYEAQ. The CDR3 protein is CASSLLTSTDTQYF. The CDR3 DNA sequence: TGTGCCAGCAGCTTACTCACTAGCACAGATACGCAGTATTTT.

The rearrangement links TRBV9 to TRBJ2-3; 7 bases are shared with TRBD1. The CDR3 length is 14 residues. V trimming: 2 bases; J trimming: 2 bases; junction bases outside the gene matches: 2. Germline-derived CDR1 and CDR2 are SGDLS and YYNGEE. This chain's CDR3 is CASSVRGTTDTQYF. The DNA of the CDR3 is TGTGCCAGCAGCGTCAGGGGGACCACAGATACGCAGTATTTT.

The J gene is TRBJ1-2, the V gene TRBV24-1; weak D call: TRBD1 (5 bases). With 5 bases removed from V and 2 bases from J, the gap between germline ends came to 8 bases. CDR1 and CDR2 (germline): KGHDR, SFDVKD. The CDR3 has 13 residues. The CDR3 sequence is CATSGAGNYGYTF. The CDR3 DNA is TGTGCCACCAGTGGGGCAGGGAACTATGGCTACACCTTC.

V is TRBV4-3 and J is TRBJ1-1; possible D gene TRBD1, 5 bases. The CDR3 consists of 15 residues. The ends were cut back, 1 base at V and 5 bases at J, with 14 bases in the middle. Germline loops: CDR1 LGHNA, CDR2 YSLEER. This CDR3 reads CASSQVTTAGTEAFF. CDR3 DNA: TGCGCCAGCAGCCAAGTAACAACGGCAGGGACTGAAGCTTTCTTT.

The rearrangement joins TRBV5-4 to TRBJ1-4; D gene ambiguous. V lost 5 bases to trimming and J lost 5 bases, with 16 bases between them. CDR1 is SGHNT, CDR2 YYREEE, per germline (reference sequence). The length of the CDR3 is 15 residues. The CDR3 nucleotides read TGTGCCAGCAGATTAGGGCAGCGAGAAAATGAAAAACTGTTTTTT. Translation: CASRLGQRENEKLFF.

The V gene is TRBV3-1 (or the pseudogene TRBV3-2), the J gene TRBJ1-2, with D uncertain. Trimming left V 3 bases short and J 4 bases short, with 6 bases between. CDR1 and CDR2 from the germline V gene are LGHDT and YNNKEL (reference sequence). This CDR3 has 12 residues. In DNA form, the CDR3 reads TGTGCCAGCAGCCACGTTGTCTATGGCTACACCTTC. Its translation: CASSHVVYGYTF.

This clone was found once. The chain has TRBV5-8 and TRBJ2-7; D tentatively reads TRBD1 or TRBD2 (5 bases each). This CDR3 spans 14 amino acids. Looked up from germline, CDR1 is SGHTS and CDR2 is YDEGEE. Trimming removed 5 bases at V and 4 bases at J, with 16 bases between. The CDR3 protein is CASRFRDRSYEQYF. The CDR3 DNA reads TGTGCCAGCAGATTCCGGGACCGCAGTTACGAGCAGTACTTC.

V is TRBV30 and J is TRBJ1-5, with D possibly TRBD1 on 6 matching bases. The CDR3 consists of 15 residues. CDR1 GTSNPN and CDR2 SVGIG come from the germline V gene (reference sequence). The ends were cut back, 0 bases at V and 2 bases at J, with 11 bases in the middle. CDR3 DNA: TGTGCCTGGAGTGTAGGGGGGTTGGGCAATCAGCCCCAGCATTTT. Protein: CAWSVGGLGNQPQHF.

This chain uses TRBV28 with TRBJ2-3, with 13 bases identical to TRBD2. The ends lost 5 bases at V and 5 bases at J; junction bases unmatched: 7. Germline values: CDR1 MDHEN, CDR2 SYDVKM. CDR3 length: 16 amino acids. CDR3 amino acids: CASSLSGTSGIDTQYF. DNA for the CDR3: TGTGCCAGCAGTCTGTCCGGGACTAGCGGGATAGATACGCAGTATTTT.

V usage is TRBV6-6 and J usage is TRBJ2-3; 14 bases fit TRBD2. J lost 3 bases, V lost 5 bases, and 4 bases had no gene match. CDR3 length equals 16 residues. Per germline, CDR1 MNHNY and CDR2 SVGAGI (reference sequence). In DNA, the CDR3 is TGTGCCAGCAGTACTCGGACTAGCGGGGGGACAGATACGCAGTATTTT. This sequence encodes CASSTRTSGGTDTQYF.

J is TRBJ2-3 and V is TRBV6-4, with 12 bases that match TRBD2. The CDR3 contains 15 residues. Trimming cost V 5 bases and J 4 bases; bases outside gene matches: 4. Germline V lookup: CDR1 MRHNA, CDR2 SNTAGT. The CDR3 nucleotides read TGTGCCAGCAGTCCGACTAGCGGGAGTGCAGATACGCAGTATTTT. Translated, it gives CASSPTSGSADTQYF.

The chain uses TRBV2 and TRBJ1-1; 7 nucleotides match TRBD1. CDR1 is SNHLY, CDR2 FYNNEI, per germline. This CDR3 is 11 amino acids long. V gave up 6 bases and J gave up 10 bases; unmatched junction bases: 5. The DNA for the CDR3 is TGTGCCAGCAGACCACAGGGGAGAGCTTTCTTT. It translates to CASRPQGRAFF.

This chain connects TRBV9 to TRBJ1-1; D may be TRBD1 (5 bases). The CDR3 has 14 residues. V was trimmed by 2 bases and J by 5 bases, leaving 13 bases between them. The germline V gene encodes CDR1 SGDLS and CDR2 YYNGEE. CDR3 in amino acids: CASSVRDVKTEAFF. DNA of the CDR3: TGTGCCAGCAGCGTGAGGGACGTCAAAACTGAAGCTTTCTTT.

The DNA for the CDR3 is TGTGCCAGCAACCAGAGGGGGGGTTTAACAGATACGCAGTATTTT. Residues: CASNQRGGLTDTQYF. This chain uses TRBV9 with TRBJ2-3; tentative D call: TRBD2 (7 bases). V gave up 6 bases and J gave up 3 bases, with 17 bases separating them. The CDR3 has 15 amino acids. CDR1 and CDR2 from the germline V gene are SGDLS and YYNGEE.

This clone has a single count. The chain carries TRBV7-6 and TRBJ2-7; TRBD1 agrees at 8 bases. This CDR3 contains 16 residues. V lost 2 bases to trimming and J lost 4 bases; unmatched junction nucleotides: 10. Germline V gene sequence: CDR1 SGHVS, CDR2 FNYEAQ. The CDR3 loop is CASSLQYRGYGYEQYF. The DNA of the CDR3 is TGTGCCAGCAGCTTACAGTACAGGGGGTATGGTTACGAGCAGTACTTC.

The rearrangement links TRBV19 to TRBJ1-2; the D is unclear. CDR3 length: 12 residues. V dropped 6 bases and J dropped 4 bases, with 9 bases sitting between them. CDR1 is LNHDA and CDR2 is SQIVND in the germline V gene (reference sequence). CDR3 in DNA: TGTGCCAGTAGCACAAGTTTCTATGGCTACACCTTC. It specifies CASSTSFYGYTF.

The CDR3 region is CASSSSITSGATQYF. The CDR3 DNA is TGTGCCAGCAGCTCGTCTATAACTAGCGGGGCGACCCAGTACTTC. This chain connects TRBV3-1 (or the pseudogene TRBV3-2) to TRBJ2-5, with 10 bases that match TRBD2. Trimming removed 5 bases from V and 7 bases from J; junction bases left unmatched: 10. The CDR3 is made up of 15 amino acids. Germline CDR1 is LGHDT and CDR2 is YNNKEL (reference sequence).